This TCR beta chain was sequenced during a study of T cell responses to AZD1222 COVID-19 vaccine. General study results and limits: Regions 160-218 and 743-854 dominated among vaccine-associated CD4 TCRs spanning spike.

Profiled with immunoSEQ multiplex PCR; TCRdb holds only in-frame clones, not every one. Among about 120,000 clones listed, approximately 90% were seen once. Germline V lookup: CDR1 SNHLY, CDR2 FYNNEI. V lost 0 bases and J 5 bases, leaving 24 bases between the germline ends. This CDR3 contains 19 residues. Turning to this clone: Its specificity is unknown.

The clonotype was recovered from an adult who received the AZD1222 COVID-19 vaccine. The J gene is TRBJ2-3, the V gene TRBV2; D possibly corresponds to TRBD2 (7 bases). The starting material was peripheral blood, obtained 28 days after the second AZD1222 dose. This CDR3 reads CASSEARLGPGGRRDTQYF. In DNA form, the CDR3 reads TGTGCCAGCAGTGAAGCCCGACTAGGGCCGGGGGGCCGTAGAGATACGCAGTATTTT.